The source of this T cell receptor (beta chain) is a study of blood T cell repertoires in COVID-19. In the study overall: Sample material is recorded as cDNA or gDNA derived from T cells, B-cell-depleted T cells, or PBMCs.

The germline CDR1 and CDR2 sequences are SGHTA and FQGNSA. The CDR3 loop spans 16 amino acids. The V segment lost 1 base and the J segment 6 bases; nucleotides outside the gene matches: 7. Sequencing was performed with immunoSEQ multiplex PCR; in TCRdb, only in-frame clones are kept and a portion is missing. The profile shows 250,000 to 350,000 clones, roughly 87% of them singletons. The J gene is TRBJ1-5, the V gene TRBV7-2, with TRBD1 identical over 9 bases. The sequence came from a woman in her forties or fifties who had recovered from COVID-19. The sequencing input was peripheral blood. In DNA form, the CDR3 reads TGTGCCAGCAGCTTAGAGGGACAGGGATTCGGTCAGCCCCAGCATTTT. This sequence encodes CASSLEGQGFGQPQHF.